The 25 T cell receptor beta chains listed next were all sequenced from one sample in a study of regulatory T cells in long-lasting Graves disease (dated by TCRdb to about 2021). The time point label on this specimen signifies: persistent/refractory GD, antithyroid drugs over 5 years with positive TRAb. For both TCR sequencing and RNA sequencing, RNA was extracted from PBMCs in TRIzol. Libraries were prepared through multiplex PCR. Sequenced on an Illumina HiSeq 4000. TCR beta libraries were built with iRepertoire HTBI primers and Arm-PCR amplification of CDR3 regions. The public reads were quality trimmed at Q25 with fastp and then assembled into clones with MiXCR by TCRdb, keeping productive beta chains. Each CDR3 protein gets just one entry, which takes the most common genes and DNA from the rows behind it. The sample table holds roughly 450,000 distinct CDR3 sequences, of which less than 25% were seen once. The ten largest clones take up approximately 8% of the sample.

Sequenced material: peripheral blood mononuclear cells (PBMCs), taken when the disease was refractory, from a patient treated with antithyroid drugs. These receptors all come from a female donor with Graves disease.

The chain's CDR3 is CASSPTATTGELFF. The DNA for the CDR3 is TGTGCCAGCAGCCCGACTGCCACGACCGGGGAGCTGTTTTTT. The V and J genes are TRBV7-9 and TRBJ2-2; D not certain. The CDR3 is 14 residues long. Germline assignment: CDR1 SEHNR and CDR2 FQNEAQ (reference sequence). With 5 bases removed from V and 5 bases from J, the gap between germline ends came to 12 bases.

V gene TRBV5-1 combines with J gene TRBJ2-5, with 7 positions matching TRBD1. The trim removed 3 bases at V and 0 bases at J, leaving 5 bases unmatched. The CDR3 has 15 amino acids. Germline-derived CDR1 and CDR2 are SGHRS and YFSETQ. The CDR3 coding sequence is TGCGCCAGCAGCTCAAAGACAGGGTACCAAGAGACCCAGTACTTC. Amino acid sequence: CASSSKTGYQETQYF.

The chain has TRBV24-1 and TRBJ2-3; tentatively, D is TRBD2 (6 bases). In germline, CDR1 is KGHDR, CDR2 SFDVKD. V was pared by 3 bases and J by 4 bases, with 13 bases between. This CDR3 spans 15 amino acids. The CDR3 DNA is TGTGCCACCAGTGATCCCATCGGGGGTGCAGATACGCAGTATTTT. It encodes CATSDPIGGADTQYF.

Regarding this clonotype: At one boundary the junction diverges from the germline segment, which might be a read error. V is TRBV11-2 and J is TRBJ1-2; D uncertain. This CDR3 contains 13 residues. Germline V lookup: CDR1 SGHAT, CDR2 FQNNGV. The CDR3 here is CASSPRAAYGHTF. In nucleotides, the CDR3 is TGTGCCAGCAGCCCGAGAGCCGCCTATGGCCACACCTTC.

Ten or more counts support this clonotype. The chain is built from TRBV28 and TRBJ2-7; maybe TRBD2 (7 bases). The CDR3 spans 17 residues. The V end lost 1 base, the J end lost 3 bases, and 19 bases lay between the germline ends. Germline V gene data show CDR1 as MDHEN and CDR2 as SYDVKM. In nucleotides, the CDR3 is TGTGCCAGCAGTTTATCCAGGGGAGGTAGCGGGCACTACGAGCAGTACTTC. This sequence encodes CASSLSRGGSGHYEQYF.

This clonotype occurred a few times. The gene calls are TRBV6-1 and TRBJ2-7; 12 bases fit TRBD2. V lost 3 bases to trimming and J lost 6 bases; unmatched junction nucleotides: 6. This CDR3 contains 15 residues. The V gene's germline CDR1 is MNHNS and CDR2 SASEGT. The CDR3 loop reads CASSDSGTSGREQYF. The CDR3 DNA reads TGTGCCAGCAGTGACTCCGGGACTAGCGGGCGCGAGCAGTACTTC.

This clonotype has a handful of counts. The V call is TRBV7-3, the J call TRBJ1-1; possibly TRBD1 for D (6 bases). The V gene's germline CDR1 is SGHTA and CDR2 FQGTGA. The CDR3 sequence is 15 residues long. The V gene lost 3 bases and the J gene lost 7 bases, with 18 bases spanning the gap. In DNA, the CDR3 is TGTGCCAGCAGCTTGCTCCCAGGGGCCCCCAATGAAGCTTTCTTT. The encoded protein is CASSLLPGAPNEAFF.

The V and J genes are TRBV12-3 or TRBV12-4 and TRBJ2-2; possible D gene TRBD1, 5 bases. V was pared by 7 bases and J by 6 bases, with 18 bases between. The CDR3 sequence is 15 residues long. The CDR3 region has the DNA TGTGCCAGCATCCCCATTTCCAGGGTCCCCGGGGAGCTGTTTTTT. Amino acid sequence: CASIPISRVPGELFF.

This clonotype was detected ten times or more. The V and J genes are TRBV6-2 or TRBV6-3 and TRBJ2-7; 10 bases align to TRBD1. V was pared by 8 bases and J by 0 bases, with 1 base of the junction left unmatched. This CDR3 contains 13 residues. Germline V CDR1 and CDR2: MNHEY, SVGEGT. CDR3 residues: CASGDRGSYEQYF. CDR3 in DNA: TGTGCCAGCGGGGACAGGGGCTCCTACGAGCAGTACTTC.

This clonotype was counted many times. The rearrangement links TRBV11-3 to TRBJ1-1; a weak D match, TRBD1 (5 bases). CDR3 length: 17 amino acids. Trimming cost V 1 base and J 0 bases, with 15 bases left between them. Germline CDR1 SGHNT, CDR2 YENEEA. Here the CDR3 DNA reads TGTGCCAGCAGCTTAGCCGACCCGACAGCGATGAACACTGAAGCTTTCTTT. This translates into CASSLADPTAMNTEAFF.

This clonotype was detected ten times or more. V is TRBV28 and J is TRBJ2-7; 13 bases are shared with TRBD2. The V gene's germline CDR1 is MDHEN and CDR2 SYDVKM. This CDR3 has 16 residues. Trimming at V came to 5 bases and at J to 7 bases, leaving 11 bases not matched to a gene. The CDR3 region has the DNA TGTGCCAGCAGTCCCTCACTAGCGGGAGGGCCTCAGGAGCAGTACTTC. This sequence encodes CASSPSLAGGPQEQYF.

This clonotype has just a few counts. This sequence joins TRBV7-3 and TRBJ2-7; D is possibly TRBD2 (5 bases). Trimming removed 5 bases at V and 0 bases at J, with 17 bases between. This CDR3 has 16 amino acids. Germline CDR1 is SGHTA and CDR2 is FQGTGA. The CDR3 nucleotides are TGTGCCAGCAGCCCCGATGGAGGTTCAATCTCCTACGAGCAGTACTTC. This gives the protein CASSPDGGSISYEQYF.

The CDR3 sequence is CASSPGTGFSEKLFF. DNA for the CDR3: TGTGCCAGCAGCCCTGGGACAGGTTTCAGTGAAAAACTGTTTTTT. The chain joins TRBV7-2 to TRBJ1-4; 8 bases line up with TRBD1. The CDR3 covers 15 residues. The germline V gene has CDR1 SGHTA and CDR2 FQGNSA. Trimming cost V 5 bases and J 7 bases; bases outside gene matches: 9.

This clonotype has a count of ten or more. The chain couples TRBV2 to TRBJ1-4; no clear D gene. CDR3 length: 12 residues. CDR1 and CDR2 from the germline V gene are SNHLY and FYNNEI. Between the trimmed V and J ends, which lost 2 bases and 8 bases, there was a span of 6 bases. The CDR3 sequence: CASSEWTEKLFF. CDR3 sequence (DNA): TGTGCCAGCAGTGAATGGACCGAAAAACTGTTTTTT.

This clonotype has a handful of counts. The rearrangement joins TRBV7-2 to TRBJ2-7; D may be TRBD2 (5 bases). Germline values: CDR1 SGHTA, CDR2 FQGNSA. The CDR3 contains 15 residues. The V gene lost 6 bases and the J gene lost 3 bases, with 18 bases spanning the gap. DNA of the CDR3: TGTGCCAGCAGTTCTGCGGGTAGCGCGTACTACGAGCAGTACTTC. It yields the protein CASSSAGSAYYEQYF.

This clonotype appeared many times. The chain links TRBV12-3 or TRBV12-4 to TRBJ2-2, with 8 bases fitting TRBD2. The CDR3 consists of 17 residues. V was clipped by 6 bases and J by 0 bases; unmatched bases: 9. The CDR3 bases are TGTGCCAGCAGCATTAGCGGGATAAGTACGAACACCGGGGAGCTGTTTTTT. It is translated as CASSISGISTNTGELFF.

This clonotype was found a few times. The J gene is TRBJ2-7, the V gene TRBV20-1; 10 nucleotides match TRBD2. The CDR3 consists of 16 residues. Germline V gives CDR1 DFQATT, CDR2 SNEGSKA (reference sequence). J was trimmed by 0 bases and V by 2 bases; bases with no gene match: 7. CDR3 region: CSARKYGLAVSYEQYF. The CDR3 region has the DNA TGCAGTGCTAGAAAATACGGACTAGCGGTCTCCTACGAGCAGTACTTC.

This clonotype has a count of ten or more. The chain couples TRBV28 to TRBJ2-6, with TRBD1 as a possible D gene (5 bases). This CDR3 is 15 amino acids long. Germline loops: CDR1 MDHEN, CDR2 SYDVKM. V shed 6 bases and J shed 4 bases, with 13 bases lying between them. CDR3 sequence: CASSLQAAGANVLTF. The CDR3 nucleotides are TGTGCCAGCAGCTTACAGGCAGCAGGGGCCAACGTCCTGACTTTC.

This clonotype was observed many times. The junction differs from germline at one of its ends, possibly a read error. The chain joins TRBV20-1 to TRBJ2-5; D not resolved. CDR1 is DFQATT, CDR2 SNEGSKA, per germline (reference sequence). The CDR3 sequence is 13 residues long. The CDR3 reads CSGRSRFRETQYF. As DNA, the CDR3 is TGCAGTGGTAGATCCAGGTTTAGGGAGACCCAGTACTTC.

In its sample, this clonotype was seen a few times. The chain has TRBV20-1 and TRBJ1-2; the D gene is possibly TRBD1 (6 bases). The V end lost 2 bases, the J end lost 2 bases, and 18 bases lay between the germline ends. Looked up from germline, CDR1 is DFQATT and CDR2 is SNEGSKA (reference sequence). CDR3 length: 16 residues. The CDR3 sequence is CSARTDPGHQNYGYTF. The CDR3 DNA is TGCAGTGCTAGAACCGATCCGGGACACCAGAACTATGGCTACACCTTC.

This clonotype occurred a few times. CDR3 residues: CASSLGPGQGMNTGELFF. CDR3 bases: TGTGCCAGCAGCTTAGGGCCAGGACAGGGAATGAACACCGGGGAGCTGTTTTTT. The V gene is TRBV11-3, the J gene TRBJ2-2; TRBD1 aligns across 8 bases. Germline-derived CDR1 and CDR2 are SGHNT and YENEEA. The CDR3 runs 18 residues. V was pared by 1 base and J by 1 base, with 8 bases of the junction left unmatched.

There are many counts of this clonotype. The chain's CDR3 is CATSEVGGPTQETQYF. The CDR3 DNA follows: TGTGCCACCAGTGAGGTGGGGGGCCCAACCCAAGAGACCCAGTACTTC. V is TRBV24-1 and J is TRBJ2-5; D may be TRBD1 or TRBD2 (6 bases each). The CDR3 consists of 16 residues. The germline CDR1 and CDR2 sequences are KGHDR and SFDVKD. Trimming took 4 bases from V and 1 from J, leaving 15 bases between them.

This chain links TRBV7-9 with TRBJ2-7; 7 nucleotides match TRBD2. The CDR3 extends over 16 amino acids. The V gene's germline CDR1 is SEHNR and CDR2 FQNEAQ (reference sequence). The ends lost 5 bases at V and 5 bases at J; junction bases unmatched: 15. CDR3 in DNA: TGTGCCAGCAGCCACCCCCTCCAGACTAGCAGCAACGAGCAGTACTTC. Encoded protein: CASSHPLQTSSNEQYF. Complete variable domain (other parts from reference TRBV7-9 and TRBJ2-7): DTGVSQNPRHKITKRGQNVTFRCDPISEHNRLYWYRQTLGQGPEFLTYFQNEAQLEKSRLLSDRFSAERPKGSFSTLEIQRTEQGDSAMYLCASSHPLQTSSNEQYFGPGTRLTVT.

This clonotype turned up a few times. The junction departs from the called germline gene at one end, perhaps through a read error. The gene calls are TRBV20-1 and TRBJ1-5; no clear D. The CDR3 length is 13 residues. CDR1 is DFQATT and CDR2 is SNEGSKA in the germline V gene (reference sequence). The CDR3 DNA follows: TGCAGTGCTCGAGAGAATAGCAATCAGCCCCAGCATTTT. Encoded protein: CSARENSNQPQHF.

This clonotype was counted between two and nine times. The gene calls are TRBV5-5 and TRBJ1-6; the D is unclear. Trimming shortened V by 3 bases and J by 5 bases, and 9 bases separated the two germline ends. Germline-derived CDR1 and CDR2 are SGHKS and YYEKEE (reference sequence). CDR3 length: 14 amino acids. CDR3 region: CASSSLMDNSPLHF. CDR3 in DNA: TGTGCCAGCAGCTCCCTAATGGATAATTCACCCCTCCACTTT.